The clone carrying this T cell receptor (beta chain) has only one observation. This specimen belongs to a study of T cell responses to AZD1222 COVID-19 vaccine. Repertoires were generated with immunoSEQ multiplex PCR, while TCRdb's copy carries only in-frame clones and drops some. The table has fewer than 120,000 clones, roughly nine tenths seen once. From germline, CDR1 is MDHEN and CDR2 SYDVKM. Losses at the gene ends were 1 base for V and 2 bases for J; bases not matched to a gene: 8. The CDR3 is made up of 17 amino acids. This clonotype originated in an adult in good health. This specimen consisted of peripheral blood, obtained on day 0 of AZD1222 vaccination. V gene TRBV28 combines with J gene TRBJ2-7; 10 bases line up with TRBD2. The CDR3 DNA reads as TGTGCCAGCAGTTTATACGCCGGGAGCGGGAGGGCCTACGAGCAGTACTTC. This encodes CASSLYAGSGRAYEQYF.